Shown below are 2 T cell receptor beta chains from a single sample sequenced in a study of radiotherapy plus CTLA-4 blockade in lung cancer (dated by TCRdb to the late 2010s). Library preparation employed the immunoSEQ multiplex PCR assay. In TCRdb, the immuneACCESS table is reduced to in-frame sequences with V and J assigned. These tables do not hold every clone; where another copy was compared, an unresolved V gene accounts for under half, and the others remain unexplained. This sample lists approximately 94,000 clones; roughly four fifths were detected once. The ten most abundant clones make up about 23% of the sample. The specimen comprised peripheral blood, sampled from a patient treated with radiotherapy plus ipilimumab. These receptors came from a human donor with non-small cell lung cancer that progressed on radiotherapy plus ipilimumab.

This CDR3 reads CSVGPGLVSFF. CDR3 bases: TGCAGCGTTGGGCCGGGACTAGTCTCGTTCTTC. This chain uses TRBV29-1 with TRBJ2-1, with 8 bases matching TRBD2. With 4 bases clipped from V and 15 bases from J, the junction kept 8 bases outside the gene matches. This CDR3 spans 11 amino acids. The V gene's germline CDR1 is SQVTM and CDR2 ANQGSEA.

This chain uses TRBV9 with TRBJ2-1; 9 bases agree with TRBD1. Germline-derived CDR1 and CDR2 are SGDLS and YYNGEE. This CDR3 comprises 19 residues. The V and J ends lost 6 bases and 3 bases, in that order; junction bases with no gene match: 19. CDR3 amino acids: CASTSRGQGIWDYYNEQFF. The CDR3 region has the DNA TGTGCCAGCACCTCAAGGGGACAGGGAATCTGGGATTACTACAATGAGCAGTTCTTC. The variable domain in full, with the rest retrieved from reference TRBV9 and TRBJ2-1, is DSGVTQTPKHLITATGQRVTLRCSPRSGDLSVYWYQQSLDQGLQFLIQYYNGEERAKGNILERFSAQQFPDLHSELNLSSLELGDSALYFCASTSRGQGIWDYYNEQFFGPGTRLTVL.